This TCR beta chain emerged from a study of blood T cell repertoires in COVID-19. Turning to the study itself: From the United States, Italy and Spain came samples of acute and convalescent COVID-19. T cells, B-cell-depleted T cells, or PBMCs supplied cDNA or gDNA.

In the study's own analysis: The assay estimated nucleated cells by amplifying reference gene primers. TCRdb keeps only in-frame clones here, not all; method: immunoSEQ multiplex PCR. V, J and clone size were drawn from that table, and D and trimming were deduced from the DNA. The sample has about 250,000 clones; 70% to 90% are singletons. Trimming removed 5 bases from V and 2 bases from J, with 3 bases in between. CDR1 DFQATT and CDR2 SNEGSKA come from the germline V gene (reference sequence). This CDR3 region has 10 residues. This sequence was found in a man aged 18 to 30 with active or convalescent COVID-19. Sample: peripheral blood. The chain uses TRBV20-1 and TRBJ2-5, with D hard to call. Here the CDR3 reads CSALQETQYF. CDR3 sequence (DNA): TGCAGTGCTTTACAAGAGACCCAGTACTTC.